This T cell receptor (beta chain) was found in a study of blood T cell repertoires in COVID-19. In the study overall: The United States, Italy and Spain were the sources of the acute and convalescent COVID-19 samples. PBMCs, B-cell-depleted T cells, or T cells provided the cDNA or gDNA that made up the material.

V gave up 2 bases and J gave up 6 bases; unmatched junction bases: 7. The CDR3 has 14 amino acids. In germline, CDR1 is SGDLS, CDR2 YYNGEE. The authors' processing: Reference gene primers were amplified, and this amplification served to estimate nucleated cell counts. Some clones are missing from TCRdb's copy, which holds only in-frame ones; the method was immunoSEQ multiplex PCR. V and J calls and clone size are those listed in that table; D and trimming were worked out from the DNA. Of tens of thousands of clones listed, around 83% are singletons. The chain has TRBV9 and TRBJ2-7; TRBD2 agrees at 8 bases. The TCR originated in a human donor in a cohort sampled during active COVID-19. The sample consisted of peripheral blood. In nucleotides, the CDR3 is TGTGCCAGCAGCGTGGCCGGGACTAGTTCCGAGCAGTACTTC. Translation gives CASSVAGTSSEQYF.